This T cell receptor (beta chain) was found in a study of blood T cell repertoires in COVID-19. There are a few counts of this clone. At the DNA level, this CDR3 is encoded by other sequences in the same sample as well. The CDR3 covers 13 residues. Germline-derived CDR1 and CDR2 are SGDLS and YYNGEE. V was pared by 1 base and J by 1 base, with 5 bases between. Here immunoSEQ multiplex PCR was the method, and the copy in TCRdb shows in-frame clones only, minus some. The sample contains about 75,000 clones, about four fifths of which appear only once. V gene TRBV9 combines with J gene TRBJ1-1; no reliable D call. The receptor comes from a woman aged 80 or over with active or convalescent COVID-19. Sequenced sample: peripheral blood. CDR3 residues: CASSVWPNTEAFF. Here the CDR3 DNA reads TGTGCCAGCAGCGTATGGCCGAACACTGAAGCTTTCTTT.